The 22 T cell receptor beta chains below all came from one sample that was sequenced in a study of blood T cell repertoires in COVID-19 (TCRdb year 2020). The library was produced with the immunoSEQ multiplex PCR assay. TCRdb's version of the immuneACCESS table is confined to in-frame rearrangements and falls short of the full clone set. An unresolved V gene accounts for under half of the shortfall where checked; the remainder is of unknown origin. For this sample the table gives 130,000 or so clones, of which 84% were detected only once. The top ten clones comprise less than 15% of the sample. Specimen: peripheral blood. These receptors all come from an older woman with acute or convalescent COVID-19.

The sample holds many counts of this clone. The chain carries TRBV7-9 and TRBJ2-3; 7 nucleotides align to TRBD2. The CDR3 length is 16 residues. The V segment lost 3 bases and the J segment 0 bases; nucleotides outside the gene matches: 6. The germline gives CDR1 SEHNR, CDR2 FQNEAQ (reference sequence). CDR3 nucleotides: TGTGCCAGCAGCTTGACAGCGGGGCCTAGCACAGATACGCAGTATTTT. It encodes CASSLTAGPSTDTQYF.

The chain employs TRBV29-1 and TRBJ1-2; 7 nucleotides line up with TRBD1. With 7 bases clipped from V and 8 bases from J, the junction kept 10 bases outside the gene matches. There are 12 residues in the CDR3. Germline assignment: CDR1 SQVTM and CDR2 ANQGSEA. The CDR3 here is CSGLTGSGGYTF. The CDR3 nucleotides read TGCAGCGGCCTGACAGGGAGCGGAGGCTACACCTTC.

This chain links TRBV5-1 with TRBJ1-1, with D tentatively TRBD1 (5 bases). V lost 0 bases to trimming and J lost 4 bases, with 13 bases between them. There are 15 residues in the CDR3. The germline V gene has CDR1 SGHRS and CDR2 YFSETQ. In nucleotides, the CDR3 is TGCGCCAGCAGCTTGGGAATAGGAGGGACCACTGAAGCTTTCTTT. It encodes CASSLGIGGTTEAFF.

This clone showed up just once. The CDR3 bases are TGTGCCAGCAGTTCTAAAGGGGCGAGCAATCAGCCCCAGCATTTT. Protein product: CASSSKGASNQPQHF. This rearrangement joins TRBV2 to TRBJ1-5, with D perhaps matching TRBD1 (5 bases). V was trimmed by 5 bases and J by 1 base, leaving 12 bases between them. Germline V lookup: CDR1 SNHLY, CDR2 FYNNEI. The CDR3 loop spans 15 amino acids.

This clone has a single count. This rearrangement joins TRBV7-3 to TRBJ2-1; D may be TRBD2 (5 bases). Germline V gives CDR1 SGHTA, CDR2 FQGTGA. This CDR3 has 15 amino acids. The V end was cut by 5 bases, the J end by 0 bases, with 11 bases between. The CDR3 spells CASSPYGSSYNEQFF. The CDR3, as DNA: TGTGCCAGCAGCCCATATGGGAGCTCCTACAATGAGCAGTTCTTC.

This clone was observed once. This chain connects TRBV5-1 to TRBJ2-5, with D tentatively TRBD2 (5 bases). The CDR3 has 12 residues. V was cut by 7 bases and J by 4 bases, with 11 bases left in between. Germline loops: CDR1 SGHRS, CDR2 YFSETQ. For the CDR3, the DNA is TGCGCCAGCGAGGGTGTGGGAGAGACCCAGTACTTC. Amino acid sequence: CASEGVGETQYF.

V is TRBV5-6 and J is TRBJ1-3; no clear D. CDR3 length: 15 amino acids. Looked up from germline, CDR1 is SGHDT and CDR2 is YYEEEE. The V and J ends lost 1 base and 4 bases respectively, with 12 bases between them. The CDR3 DNA sequence: TGTGCCAGCAGCTTGAGAATTGAGAGGGGAAACACCATATATTTT. It is translated as CASSLRIERGNTIYF. Full variable domain (missing parts from reference TRBV5-6 and TRBJ1-3): DAGVTQSPTHLIKTRGQQVTLRCSPKSGHDTVSWYQQALGQGPQFIFQYYEEEERQRGNFPDRFSGHQFPNYSSELNVNALLLGDSALYLCASSLRIERGNTIYFGEGSWLTVV.

The chain couples TRBV19 to TRBJ2-3; D remains ambiguous. V was clipped by 6 bases and J by 2 bases, with 12 bases between them. Germline CDR1 and CDR2: LNHDA and SQIVND (reference sequence). The CDR3 runs to 14 residues. CDR3 nucleotide sequence: TGTGCCAGTAGCCCTCGGAGAAACACAGATACGCAGTATTTT. Amino acid sequence: CASSPRRNTDTQYF.

The sample holds one count of this clone. This chain connects TRBV7-2 to TRBJ1-6, with a weak D call TRBD1 (5 bases). The CDR3 spans 15 residues. Germline CDR1 SGHTA, CDR2 FQGNSA. Trimming cost V 0 bases and J 9 bases, with 12 bases left between them. The CDR3 DNA is TGTGCCAGCAGCTTAGCCCGGGGGGGAGGTTCACCCCTCCACTTT. Protein sequence: CASSLARGGGSPLHF.

The gene calls are TRBV5-1 and TRBJ2-1; the match to TRBD1 covers 7 bases. The germline V gene has CDR1 SGHRS and CDR2 YFSETQ. The CDR3 runs to 13 residues. Germline trimming cut 4 bases from V and 6 bases from J; bases unmatched to any gene: 4. CDR3 region: CASSPQGVNEQFF. CDR3 bases: TGCGCCAGCAGCCCGCAGGGGGTCAATGAGCAGTTCTTC.

The chain recombines TRBV7-6 with TRBJ1-4, with 7 bases that match TRBD1. The CDR3 runs 15 residues. Losses at the gene ends were 5 bases for V and 7 bases for J; bases not matched to a gene: 10. The germline V gene has CDR1 SGHVS and CDR2 FNYEAQ. The CDR3 sequence: CASSPRTGTSEKLFF. In nucleotides, the CDR3 is TGTGCCAGCAGCCCAAGGACAGGTACCAGTGAAAAACTGTTTTTT.

This rearrangement joins TRBV6-5 to TRBJ1-2, with 7 bases fitting TRBD1. CDR1 is MNHEY, CDR2 SVGAGI, per germline. The CDR3 extends over 13 amino acids. Germline trimming cut 6 bases from V and 7 bases from J; bases unmatched to any gene: 8. The chain's CDR3 is CASRPTGTLGYTF. The CDR3 DNA follows: TGTGCCAGCAGGCCGACAGGGACGCTTGGCTACACCTTC.

The chain carries TRBV11-1 and TRBJ1-6; 7 positions agree with TRBD1. V lost 2 bases and J lost 12; bases outside the gene matches: 10. The CDR3 loop spans 15 amino acids. The V gene's germline CDR1 is SGHAT and CDR2 FQDESV (reference sequence). CDR3 loop: CASSLNGQESLPLHF. In DNA, the CDR3 is TGTGCCAGCAGCTTAAATGGACAGGAGTCTCTACCCCTCCACTTT.

This clone was recorded once. This rearrangement joins TRBV11-2 to TRBJ1-1, with D hard to call. Germline CDR1 is SGHAT and CDR2 is FQNNGV. The CDR3 loop spans 14 amino acids. V gave up 2 bases and J gave up 1 base, with 8 bases separating them. The CDR3 nucleotides read TGTGCCAGCAGCTTAATGGCGGGGAACACTGAAGCTTTCTTT. Translating it yields CASSLMAGNTEAFF.

The genes are TRBV7-6 and TRBJ1-4; 7 nucleotides agree with TRBD1. Germline CDR1 is SGHVS and CDR2 is FNYEAQ. The V and J ends lost 1 base and 0 bases, in that order; junction bases with no gene match: 2. This CDR3 is 16 amino acids long. In DNA, the CDR3 is TGTGCCAGCAGCTTAGGACAGGGTTCAACTAATGAAAAACTGTTTTTT. Protein: CASSLGQGSTNEKLFF.

This sequence joins TRBV7-2 and TRBJ1-1; maybe TRBD1 (6 bases). Between the trimmed V and J ends, which lost 0 bases and 4 bases, there was a span of 9 bases. The CDR3 spans 14 residues. Germline V gene lookup returns CDR1 SGHTA and CDR2 FQGNSA. The CDR3: CASSLAMTGTEAFF. The CDR3 bases are TGTGCCAGCAGCTTAGCCATGACAGGCACTGAAGCTTTCTTT.

This rearrangement joins TRBV11-2 to TRBJ1-2; tentative D call: TRBD1 (5 bases). CDR3 size: 13 residues. Trimming shortened V by 0 bases and J by 13 bases, and 15 bases separated the two germline ends. CDR1 and CDR2 from the germline V gene are SGHAT and FQNNGV. CDR3 DNA sequence: TGTGCCAGCAGCTTAGATGGGCAGGGCCGTGGCACCTTC. It codes for CASSLDGQGRGTF.

This clone appeared a single time. The chain couples TRBV19 to TRBJ1-2; maybe TRBD1 (6 bases). V dropped 8 bases and J dropped 6 bases, with 19 bases sitting between them. Germline values: CDR1 LNHDA, CDR2 SQIVND (reference sequence). The CDR3 covers 14 residues. The CDR3 loop is CASRAPDRIDGYTF. The CDR3 DNA reads as TGTGCCAGTCGAGCTCCAGACAGGATCGATGGCTACACCTTC.

The sample holds a few counts of this clone. V is TRBV21-1 and J is TRBJ1-1; the table assigns TRBD1, which was not confirmed against the DNA. TRBV21-1 is given as a pseudogene. The CDR3 has 14 amino acids. The CDR3 spells CASTDRGSNTEAFF. The CDR3 bases are TGTGCCAGCACCGACAGGGGCTCGAACACTGAAGCTTTCTTT.

This chain links TRBV7-6 with TRBJ2-7; D is uncertain. The CDR3 has 15 amino acids. Germline CDR1 and CDR2: SGHVS and FNYEAQ. Between the trimmed V and J ends, which lost 4 bases and 0 bases, there was a span of 13 bases. CDR3 nucleotides: TGTGCCAGCAGCTCAGGCCCGCAATCCTCCTACGAGCAGTACGTC. Translated: CASSSGPQSSYEQYV.

The chain couples TRBV18 to TRBJ2-5, with D possibly TRBD1 on 5 matching bases. Germline CDR1 KGHSH, CDR2 LQKENI. The germline V and J ends were trimmed by 1 base and 4 bases, with 7 bases remaining between them. CDR3 size: 13 residues. CDR3 sequence reads: CASSPRRAETQYF. The CDR3 DNA reads as TGTGCCAGCTCACCACGCAGGGCAGAGACCCAGTACTTC.

The chain employs TRBV5-6 and TRBJ1-1; TRBD1 matches 7 bases. In germline, CDR1 is SGHDT, CDR2 YYEEEE. The CDR3 contains 13 residues. V gave up 4 bases and J gave up 8 bases; unmatched junction bases: 8. CDR3 residues: CASSPRRQGEAFF. The CDR3 DNA is TGTGCCAGCAGCCCTCGTCGACAGGGAGAAGCTTTCTTT. The complete variable domain, with remaining parts taken from reference TRBV5-6 and TRBJ1-1, reads DAGVTQSPTHLIKTRGQQVTLRCSPKSGHDTVSWYQQALGQGPQFIFQYYEEEERQRGNFPDRFSGHQFPNYSSELNVNALLLGDSALYLCASSPRRQGEAFFGQGTRLTVV.